The 27 T cell receptor beta chains below all came from one sample that was sequenced in a study of T-cell reconstitution after alpha-beta-depleted transplantation in children. The TCRbeta library was prepared with unique molecular identifiers. Each CDR3 protein gets one entry after TCRdb re-called the PCR reads with MiXCR. Counted here are about 460,000 distinct CDR3 sequences, about 10% occurring once; the ten biggest clones make up 2%. The sample consisted of PBMCs, taken before TCRalphabeta/CD19-depleted stem cell transplant. All receptors come from a child aged 2 to 10 with inherited bone marrow failure, due to receive a stem cell transplant.

This clonotype came up a few times. The CDR3 region has the DNA TGTGCCAGCAGGAGACCTCCTGGAAACACCATATATTTT. Translated, it gives CASRRPPGNTIYF. The chain employs TRBV6-6 and TRBJ1-3; no clear D gene. The ends were cut back, 6 bases at V and 2 bases at J, with 8 bases in the middle. This CDR3 is 13 amino acids long. CDR1 is MNHNY, CDR2 SVGAGI, per germline (reference sequence).

This clonotype was seen many times. This chain joins TRBV27 and TRBJ1-1; D is ambiguous. The V end was cut by 1 base, the J end by 6 bases, with 9 bases between. CDR3 length: 13 amino acids. Germline CDR1 reads MNHEY; CDR2 reads SMNVEV (reference sequence). Here the CDR3 DNA reads TGTGCCAGCAGTTTATTCCCCTTTGCTGAAGCTTTCTTT. It yields the protein CASSLFPFAEAFF.

This clonotype came up many times. The chain carries TRBV2 and TRBJ2-1; TRBD1 aligns across 10 bases. J was trimmed by 11 bases and V by 6 bases; bases with no gene match: 7. Germline V gene lookup returns CDR1 SNHLY and CDR2 FYNNEI. The CDR3 loop spans 13 amino acids. CDR3 nucleotide sequence: TGTGCCAGCAGGGACAGGGGGTCCCCTAAGCAGTTCTTC. It translates to CASRDRGSPKQFF. Full variable domain (missing parts from reference TRBV2 and TRBJ2-1): EPEVTQTPSHQVTQMGQEVILRCVPISNHLYFYWYRQILGQKVEFLVSFYNNEISEKSEIFDDQFSVERPDGSNFTLKIRSTKLEDSAMYFCASRDRGSPKQFFGPGTRLTVL.

Details on this clonotype: A much larger clone lies one base from this, so it may be a read error. The chain combines TRBV5-4 with TRBJ1-1; 9 bases fit TRBD1. J lost 10 bases, V lost 7 bases, and 14 bases had no gene match. The germline V gene has CDR1 SGHNT and CDR2 YYREEE (reference sequence). The length of the CDR3 is 14 residues. CDR3 region: CASGTPGTGHLAFF. In nucleotides, the CDR3 is TGTGCCAGCGGAACTCCGGGGACAGGGCATCTAGCTTTCTTT.

Note on this clonotype: This may come from a read error, since a much larger clone is one base off. The chain employs TRBV7-2 and TRBJ1-3; TRBD1 might be the D (5 bases). The V gene's germline CDR1 is SGHTA and CDR2 FQGNSA. V was shortened by 3 bases and J by 2 bases, with 11 bases between the two germline ends. This CDR3 has 15 amino acids. CDR3 sequence reads: CASSLRDHAGNTIYF. The CDR3 DNA follows: TGTGCCAGCAGCTTGAGGGACCACGCTGGAAACACCATATATTTT.

The table lists this clonotype with many counts. This chain connects TRBV12-3 or TRBV12-4 to TRBJ2-7; D gene ambiguous. The CDR3 runs 11 residues. The germline V and J ends were trimmed by 4 bases and 6 bases, with 7 bases remaining between them. CDR3 in amino acids: CASSSFSEQYF. In DNA, the CDR3 is TGTGCCAGCAGTTCTTTTTCCGAGCAGTACTTC.

This clonotype was picked up a small number of times. The gene calls are TRBV29-1 and TRBJ2-5; D assignment may be TRBD1 or TRBD2 (5 bases each). Trimming pared 3 bases from V and 4 bases from J, leaving 12 bases between. CDR1 and CDR2 from the germline V gene are SQVTM and ANQGSEA. The CDR3 extends over 13 amino acids. CDR3 protein: CSVDSRGVETQYF. The CDR3 nucleotides read TGCAGCGTTGACTCACGAGGGGTAGAGACCCAGTACTTC.

Ten or more counts support this clonotype. This chain joins TRBV15 and TRBJ1-1; no reliable D call. There are 12 residues in the CDR3. Trimming shortened V by 5 bases and J by 5 bases, and 9 bases separated the two germline ends. Germline V gene data show CDR1 as LNHNV and CDR2 as YYDKDF (reference sequence). The CDR3 region has the DNA TGTGCCACCAGCGAAGCCCGGACTGAAGCTTTCTTT. Protein product: CATSEARTEAFF.

This clonotype was detected many times. The chain has TRBV20-1 and TRBJ2-7, with TRBD1 identical over 11 bases. The CDR3 has 13 residues. With V trimmed by 5 bases and J by 5 bases, 5 bases remained unmatched. Germline lookup yields CDR1 DFQATT and CDR2 SNEGSKA (reference sequence). The CDR3 spells CSADWTGGNEQYF. The CDR3 DNA reads as TGCAGTGCTGATTGGACAGGGGGCAACGAGCAGTACTTC.

This clonotype was counted ten times or more. This chain joins TRBV7-9 and TRBJ2-2; D remains unclear. The CDR3 runs to 17 residues. Germline V gives CDR1 SEHNR, CDR2 FQNEAQ (reference sequence). The V gene lost 1 base and the J gene lost 0 bases, with 12 bases spanning the gap. CDR3 sequence (DNA): TGTGCCAGCAGCTTAGAGCAGGACCCCTCGAACACCGGGGAGCTGTTTTTT. This gives the protein CASSLEQDPSNTGELFF.

In this sample, this clonotype turned up many times. The chain combines TRBV7-9 with TRBJ1-2; no reliable D call. V was shortened by 4 bases and J by 1 base, with 13 bases between the two germline ends. The CDR3 totals 15 residues. CDR1 is SEHNR and CDR2 is FQNEAQ in the germline V gene (reference sequence). This CDR3 reads CASSSMAGFNYGYTF. The CDR3 nucleotides are TGTGCCAGCAGCTCGATGGCGGGATTTAACTATGGCTACACCTTC.

This clonotype was picked up many times. The V gene is TRBV10-3, the J gene TRBJ2-2; 8 nucleotides align to TRBD2. The CDR3 loop spans 14 amino acids. Germline-derived CDR1 and CDR2 are ENHRY and SYGVKD. Unmatched junction bases numbered 5, after V lost 8 bases and J lost 3 bases. The CDR3 is CAIGSGRHTGELFF. DNA of the CDR3: TGTGCCATCGGAAGCGGGAGACACACCGGGGAGCTGTTTTTT.

This clonotype was seen more than once but under ten times. Here the CDR3 reads CASSQIPENTEAFF. The DNA for the CDR3 is TGTGCCAGCAGCCAAATCCCAGAGAACACTGAAGCTTTCTTT. This rearrangement joins TRBV9 to TRBJ1-1; D is ambiguous. The CDR3 spans 14 residues. Trimming pared 4 bases from V and 1 base from J, leaving 11 bases between. Per germline, CDR1 SGDLS and CDR2 YYNGEE.

As concerns this clonotype: This could be a read error, since a much larger clone is one nucleotide away. V gene TRBV30 combines with J gene TRBJ2-3; possible D gene TRBD1, 5 bases. The CDR3 is 14 amino acids. CDR1 is GTSNPN and CDR2 is SVGIG in the germline V gene (reference sequence). CDR3 DNA sequence: TGTGCCTGCAGTGTCCAGGGCTCCACAGATACGCAGTATTTT. The encoded protein is CACSVQGSTDTQYF.

The sample holds a few counts of this clonotype. The chain combines TRBV20-1 with TRBJ2-1; TRBD2 agrees at 7 bases. Germline V CDR1 and CDR2: DFQATT, SNEGSKA (reference sequence). J lost 4 bases, V lost 4 bases, and 10 bases had no gene match. The CDR3 extends over 15 amino acids. CDR3 coding DNA: TGCAGTGCTACCCAAGGGAGCGGGGTTTACAATGAGCAGTTCTTC. Its protein product is CSATQGSGVYNEQFF.

This clonotype was seen repeatedly, ten times or more. The chain couples TRBV10-3 to TRBJ2-3, with a tentative D call TRBD2 (6 bases). Germline lookup yields CDR1 ENHRY and CDR2 SYGVKD. This CDR3 region has 12 residues. V dropped 6 bases and J dropped 6 bases, with 10 bases sitting between them. CDR3 bases: TGTGCCATCAGGGGAGGTGGGGATACGCAGTATTTT. Translation: CAIRGGGDTQYF.

This clonotype was seen a few times. The chain uses TRBV5-1 and TRBJ1-4; D gene unclear. CDR1 and CDR2 from the germline V gene are SGHRS and YFSETQ. The germline V and J ends were trimmed by 1 base and 7 bases, with 17 bases remaining between them. The CDR3 sequence is 16 residues long. The CDR3 nucleotides are TGCGCCAGCAGCTTGAAGGCTCTGGACGGTTTTGAAAAACTGTTTTTT. This gives the protein CASSLKALDGFEKLFF.

This clonotype was found many times. V and J are TRBV27 and TRBJ1-6; perhaps TRBD1 as D (5 bases). The CDR3 loop spans 16 amino acids. Germline V gene lookup returns CDR1 MNHEY and CDR2 SMNVEV (reference sequence). Trimming stripped 6 bases from V and 10 bases from J, with 22 bases between. The CDR3 DNA is TGTGCCAGCAGCCCGGGTTCAGGGTGGAGGAGCTCACCCCTCCACTTT. It encodes CASSPGSGWRSSPLHF.

This clonotype was recorded many times. The gene calls are TRBV10-1 and TRBJ2-7; a weak D match, TRBD1 (6 bases). The germline V and J ends were trimmed by 6 bases and 3 bases, with 24 bases remaining between them. CDR1 and CDR2 from the germline V gene are WNHNN and SYGVQD (reference sequence). The length of the CDR3 is 17 residues. In DNA, the CDR3 is TGCGCCAGCAGCCTACTGAACAGGGAAAGTGGGGTCTACGAGCAGTACTTC. Residues: CASSLLNRESGVYEQYF.

This clonotype was counted a few times. The genes are TRBV12-3 or TRBV12-4 and TRBJ1-2, with no clear D. Deletions cut 3 bases from V and 4 bases from J, with 12 bases between. This CDR3 spans 14 amino acids. As DNA, the CDR3 is TGTGCCAGCAGTTTTTGGCAGAGGAGCTATGGCTACACCTTC. Translation gives CASSFWQRSYGYTF.

This clonotype has a handful of counts. The CDR3 sequence: CASTSGTSKRTQYF. In DNA, the CDR3 is TGTGCCAGTACCTCCGGGACTAGCAAACGTACGCAGTATTTT. This chain links TRBV19 with TRBJ2-3; TRBD2 aligns across 9 bases. Germline CDR1 reads LNHDA; CDR2 reads SQIVND (reference sequence). The CDR3 consists of 14 residues. V gave up 7 bases and J gave up 8 bases; unmatched junction bases: 10.

This clonotype was detected many times. The chain employs TRBV7-2 and TRBJ2-5; a possible D gene is TRBD2 (5 bases). CDR3 size: 15 residues. Trimming shortened V by 1 base and J by 3 bases, and 12 bases separated the two germline ends. Germline V lookup: CDR1 SGHTA, CDR2 FQGNSA. As DNA, the CDR3 is TGTGCCAGCAGCTTAGAAGGGCAACTAGAAGAGACCCAGTACTTC. Translated: CASSLEGQLEETQYF.

This clonotype was found a few times. The J gene is TRBJ1-2, the V gene TRBV20-1, with 7 positions matching TRBD1. The V segment lost 0 bases and the J segment 4 bases; nucleotides outside the gene matches: 14. The V gene's germline CDR1 is DFQATT and CDR2 SNEGSKA (reference sequence). The CDR3 has 17 residues. The CDR3 is CSARDPLKPGQRYGYTF. CDR3 DNA: TGCAGTGCTAGAGATCCCCTTAAACCGGGACAGCGCTATGGCTACACCTTC.

Ten or more counts support this clonotype. The J gene is TRBJ1-1, the V gene TRBV7-8; D possibly corresponds to TRBD1 (5 bases). Germline lookup yields CDR1 SGHVS and CDR2 FQNEAQ. CDR3 length: 13 amino acids. Trimming took off 1 base at V and 10 bases at J, with 13 bases between the two ends. CDR3 loop: CASSLEWGGSAFF. The CDR3 nucleotides read TGTGCCAGCAGCTTAGAGTGGGGGGGGTCAGCTTTCTTT.

This clonotype came up many times. The J gene is TRBJ2-5, the V gene TRBV20-1; D may be TRBD1 or TRBD2 (5 bases each). V gave up 3 bases and J gave up 2 bases, with 7 bases separating them. Germline V gene lookup returns CDR1 DFQATT and CDR2 SNEGSKA (reference sequence). The CDR3 is 12 amino acids. DNA for the CDR3: TGCAGTGCTAGTTGGGGGCAAGAGACCCAGTACTTC. This codes for CSASWGQETQYF.

This clonotype has a handful of counts. The chain links TRBV9 to TRBJ2-1, with D unclear. CDR1 is SGDLS, CDR2 YYNGEE, per germline. The ends were cut back, 0 bases at V and 0 bases at J, with 10 bases in the middle. This CDR3 spans 16 amino acids. The CDR3 sequence: CASSVEIVPSYNEQFF. The CDR3 DNA follows: TGTGCCAGCAGCGTAGAAATAGTACCCTCCTACAATGAGCAGTTCTTC. The complete variable domain, with remaining parts taken from reference TRBV9 and TRBJ2-1, reads DSGVTQTPKHLITATGQRVTLRCSPRSGDLSVYWYQQSLDQGLQFLIQYYNGEERAKGNILERFSAQQFPDLHSELNLSSLELGDSALYFCASSVEIVPSYNEQFFGPGTRLTVL.

This clonotype was recorded at least ten times. This chain links TRBV12-3 or TRBV12-4 with TRBJ2-1, with D unresolved. Trimming stripped 1 base from V and 6 bases from J, with 4 bases between. This CDR3 region has 12 residues. The CDR3 loop is CASSLVANEQFF. CDR3 DNA sequence: TGTGCCAGCAGTTTAGTTGCCAATGAGCAGTTCTTC.